This passage covers 24 T cell receptor beta chains from one sample sequenced in a study of T cells in Graves' hyperthyroidism and ophthalmopathy. RNA transcripts provided the source from which TCR beta CDR3 regions were amplified. The HTBI primer set drove a first-round RT-PCR of the TCR CDR3. TCRdb re-analysed the multiplex PCR reads in MiXCR, keeping a single row per CDR3 protein. Of around 300,000 distinct CDR3 sequences listed, approximately 15% were seen once; the top ten hold 7.9%. The sequenced sample was blood. Every receptor here comes from a woman aged 40 to 50 with Graves' hyperthyroidism.

The count of this clonotype is one. Since a much larger clone is just one base distant, this may be a read error. The chain couples TRBV20-1 to TRBJ2-5; 7 positions match TRBD2. This CDR3 has 17 residues. Germline V gene sequence: CDR1 DFQATT, CDR2 SNEGSKA (reference sequence). V shed 0 bases, J shed 0 bases, and the junction held 10 bases outside the gene matches. The CDR3 nucleotides read TGCAGTGCTAGAGATCCCTCTGGCGGGAGACACCAAGAGACCCAGTACTTC. Residues: CSARDPSGGRHQETQYF.

Ten or more counts support this clonotype. This rearrangement joins TRBV6-1 to TRBJ1-2; no firm D call. Germline V gene sequence: CDR1 MNHNS, CDR2 SASEGT. V lost 3 bases, J lost 0 bases, and 5 bases lay in between. The length of the CDR3 is 13 residues. This CDR3 reads CASSDLANYGYTF. CDR3 coding DNA: TGTGCCAGCAGTGATTTAGCTAACTATGGCTACACCTTC.

The chain recombines TRBV6-1 with TRBJ1-5; 12 bases align to TRBD1. Germline V gene lookup returns CDR1 MNHNS and CDR2 SASEGT. The CDR3 loop spans 15 amino acids. V gave up 4 bases and J gave up 6 bases; unmatched junction bases: 4. CDR3 protein: CASSVGTGGGQPQHF. The DNA for the CDR3 is TGTGCCAGCAGTGTTGGGACAGGGGGCGGTCAGCCCCAGCATTTT.

In its sample, this clonotype was seen many times. The CDR3 DNA follows: TGTGCCAGCAGCCTAGACAGGGAGACAGATACGCAGTATTTT. It translates to CASSLDRETDTQYF. The chain is built from TRBV7-2 and TRBJ2-3; 7 bases are a match to TRBD1. Trimming removed 5 bases from V and 3 bases from J; junction bases left unmatched: 5. Germline CDR1 reads SGHTA; CDR2 reads FQGNSA. This CDR3 is built from 14 residues.

V is TRBV28 and J is TRBJ1-2, with D perhaps TRBD1 (6 bases). The CDR3 contains 13 residues. V gave up 8 bases and J gave up 4 bases, with 14 bases separating them. From germline, CDR1 is MDHEN and CDR2 SYDVKM. The CDR3: CASRSDRFYGYTF. Here the CDR3 DNA reads TGTGCCAGCCGTTCCGACAGGTTCTATGGCTACACCTTC.

This clonotype was seen many times. V gene TRBV12-3 or TRBV12-4 combines with J gene TRBJ1-2; 9 positions match TRBD1. This CDR3 has 17 residues. The junction had 11 bases not matched to a gene; V was cut back by 5 bases and J by 1 base. CDR3 sequence reads: CASSRSGTGRNNYGYTF. CDR3 in DNA: TGTGCCAGCAGTCGATCCGGGACAGGGAGGAATAACTATGGCTACACCTTC.

This clonotype was counted many times. The chain uses TRBV12-3 or TRBV12-4 and TRBJ1-2; a possible D gene is TRBD1 (6 bases). V gave up 5 bases and J gave up 5 bases, with 12 bases separating them. This CDR3 has 13 amino acids. CDR3 sequence reads: CASSQGFLYGYTF. In DNA, the CDR3 is TGTGCCAGCAGTCAGGGGTTTCTTTATGGCTACACCTTC.

A few counts support this clonotype. The chain joins TRBV20-1 to TRBJ2-2; TRBD2 matches at 9 bases. Trimming took 6 bases from V and 5 from J; bases not matched to a gene: 7. The CDR3 is 14 residues long. CDR1 DFQATT and CDR2 SNEGSKA come from the germline V gene (reference sequence). The CDR3 DNA is TGCAGTGCAGGCGGGAGGGCGGGGACCGGGGAGCTGTTTTTT. This encodes CSAGGRAGTGELFF.

This clonotype has a handful of counts. The J gene is TRBJ2-4, the V gene TRBV6-1, with TRBD2 matching 8 bases. The V segment lost 10 bases and the J segment 0 bases; nucleotides outside the gene matches: 2. The V gene's germline CDR1 is MNHNS and CDR2 SASEGT. This CDR3 spans 13 amino acids. DNA of the CDR3: TGTGCCACTCTAGCGGGAGCCAAAAACATTCAGTACTTC. Protein product: CATLAGAKNIQYF.

This clonotype was counted at least ten times. J is TRBJ1-1 and V is TRBV7-9; D might be TRBD1 (5 bases). Trimming stripped 5 bases from V and 1 base from J, with 8 bases between. The length of the CDR3 is 13 residues. Per germline, CDR1 SEHNR and CDR2 FQNEAQ (reference sequence). The CDR3 DNA reads TGTGCCAGCAGCCACGGGGGGAACACTGAAGCTTTCTTT. Its protein product is CASSHGGNTEAFF.

This sequence joins TRBV28 and TRBJ1-5, with 12 bases that match TRBD1. V dropped 6 bases and J dropped 7; count of bases not matched to a gene: 7. The CDR3 consists of 15 residues. Per the germline V gene, CDR1 is MDHEN and CDR2 is SYDVKM. The CDR3 loop reads CASSAGQGARQPQHF. Here the CDR3 DNA reads TGTGCCAGCAGCGCGGGACAGGGGGCTCGACAGCCCCAGCATTTT.

This clonotype was seen repeatedly, ten times or more. This chain links TRBV28 with TRBJ2-5, with 8 bases that match TRBD2. The CDR3 consists of 15 residues. Looked up from germline, CDR1 is MDHEN and CDR2 is SYDVKM. Trimming at V came to 3 bases and at J to 5 bases, leaving 8 bases not matched to a gene. This CDR3 reads CASSFSYGRGETQYF. The CDR3 bases are TGTGCCAGCAGTTTCTCCTACGGGAGGGGGGAGACCCAGTACTTC.

This clonotype has only one observation. The chain uses TRBV2 and TRBJ2-3; 12 bases are a match to TRBD2. V lost 3 bases and J lost 5; bases outside the gene matches: 6. Per germline, CDR1 SNHLY and CDR2 FYNNEI. The CDR3 spans 16 residues. Here the CDR3 DNA reads TGTGCCAGCAGTGACAGGACTAGCGGGAACGGAGATACGCAGTATTTT. Its translation: CASSDRTSGNGDTQYF.

Worth noting for this clonotype: One base away lies a much larger clone, so this may be a sequencing read error. J is TRBJ2-5 and V is TRBV12-3 or TRBV12-4; D unresolved. This CDR3 is built from 12 residues. The CDR3 reads CPSNQWGETQYF. The CDR3 DNA is TGTCCCAGCAACCAGTGGGGAGAGACCCAGTACTTC.

This clonotype appeared many times. The chain employs TRBV5-1 and TRBJ1-1; possible D gene TRBD1, 6 bases. V was trimmed by 4 bases and J by 3 bases, leaving 16 bases between them. CDR1 SGHRS and CDR2 YFSETQ come from the germline V gene. The CDR3 runs 15 residues. CDR3: CASSPLGGDYTEAFF. The DNA of the CDR3 is TGCGCCAGCAGCCCCTTAGGGGGAGATTACACTGAAGCTTTCTTT.

V is TRBV19 and J is TRBJ2-2, with no clear D. V gave up 6 bases and J gave up 6 bases, with 5 bases separating them. CDR1 is LNHDA and CDR2 is SQIVND in the germline V gene (reference sequence). CDR3 size: 11 residues. Here the CDR3 reads CASRTAGELFF. CDR3 nucleotides: TGTGCCAGTAGAACCGCCGGGGAGCTGTTTTTT.

This clonotype was detected many times. This rearrangement joins TRBV7-6 to TRBJ2-3, with D tentatively TRBD1 (5 bases). The CDR3 contains 13 residues. V was pared by 0 bases and J by 8 bases, with 9 bases between. Germline lookup yields CDR1 SGHVS and CDR2 FNYEAQ. The CDR3 coding sequence is TGTGCCAGCAGCTTAGCGCAAAGGGGTACGCAGTATTTT. It yields the protein CASSLAQRGTQYF.

The table lists this clonotype with many counts. The chain carries TRBV27 and TRBJ2-2, with D maybe TRBD2 (5 bases). V was clipped by 7 bases and J by 1 base, with 10 bases between them. Germline V gene sequence: CDR1 MNHEY, CDR2 SMNVEV (reference sequence). This CDR3 has 14 amino acids. This CDR3 is CASKNGMNTGELFF. The CDR3 nucleotides are TGTGCCAGCAAGAACGGGATGAACACCGGGGAGCTGTTTTTT.

This clonotype was counted at least ten times. The chain carries TRBV5-1 and TRBJ2-7, with D hard to call. CDR1 is SGHRS, CDR2 YFSETQ, per germline. CDR3 size: 11 residues. Trimming cost V 5 bases and J 3 bases, with 6 bases left between them. As DNA, the CDR3 is TGCGCCAGCAGTAACTACTACGAGCAGTACTTC. This encodes CASSNYYEQYF.

Ten or more counts support this clonotype. V gene TRBV20-1 combines with J gene TRBJ2-1; D is undetermined. V was cut by 4 bases and J by 7 bases, with 11 bases left in between. The CDR3 is made up of 12 amino acids. CDR1 is DFQATT and CDR2 is SNEGSKA in the germline V gene (reference sequence). The CDR3 DNA reads TGCAGTGCTATGCCTTTAAGTAATGAGCAGTTCTTC. Protein product: CSAMPLSNEQFF.

Of note for this clonotype: A much larger clone differs by one base, so this may be a read error. J is TRBJ1-1 and V is TRBV10-1, with TRBD1 as a possible D gene (5 bases). This CDR3 contains 14 residues. Germline V gene lookup returns CDR1 WNHNN and CDR2 SYGVQD (reference sequence). The V end lost 7 bases, the J end lost 1 base, and 13 bases lay between the germline ends. CDR3 in amino acids: CASIRAGRNTEAFF. In DNA, the CDR3 is TGCGCCAGCATTAGGGCAGGGCGGAACACTGAAGCTTTCTTT.

In this sample, this clonotype turned up a few times. This rearrangement joins TRBV20-1 to TRBJ1-1; D is undetermined. The germline V and J ends were trimmed by 0 bases and 4 bases, with 12 bases remaining between them. Germline V gives CDR1 DFQATT, CDR2 SNEGSKA (reference sequence). The CDR3 has 14 residues. The CDR3, as DNA: TGCAGTGCTAGAGATGGGCGACGGAGCACTGAAGCTTTCTTT. Protein sequence: CSARDGRRSTEAFF.

This clonotype was seen repeatedly, ten times or more. The chain joins TRBV12-3 or TRBV12-4 to TRBJ1-4; D uncertain. V shed 7 bases and J shed 7 bases, with 7 bases lying between them. CDR3 length: 11 residues. The CDR3 loop reads CASTPGEKLFF. The DNA for the CDR3 is TGTGCCAGCACGCCTGGTGAAAAACTGTTTTTT.

This clonotype has at least ten counts. The chain couples TRBV10-3 to TRBJ2-1; D is unclear. CDR1 and CDR2 from the germline V gene are ENHRY and SYGVKD. V was trimmed by 3 bases and J by 5 bases, leaving 14 bases between them. CDR3 size: 15 residues. The CDR3 reads CAISDPPDNNNEQFF. CDR3 nucleotide sequence: TGTGCCATCAGTGACCCCCCAGATAATAACAATGAGCAGTTCTTC.